This TCR beta chain was recovered during a study of T cell responses to AZD1222 COVID-19 vaccine (dated by TCRdb to the early 2020s). Study-wide context: A total of 230 to 250 trial participants underwent TCR sequencing, of whom approximately 210 received two doses of AZD1222 and about 26 received two doses of the MenACWY control vaccine. Trial participants were enrolled into age subgroups of 18-55, 56-69 and 70-plus years, which contained about 150, 27 and 61 TCR-sequenced participants, respectively.

According to the study, the label for this sample's time point signals: about 28 days (+/-7) after the second vaccine dose. AZD1222 recipients given second doses at about 4 weeks or at about 12 weeks were pooled, since spike-specific TCR depth and breadth were not found to differ between the two schedules. Vaccinee samples were obtained from the UK trials COV001 and COV002, which included a single-blind randomized controlled phase 2/3 trial of AZD1222 (ChAdOx1 nCoV-19) in healthy adults. For TCRbeta chain sequencing, PBMC samples from trial participants were taken at day 0 and at day 28 after the second dose. As to this clone: No cognate antigen has been identified for it. Base-call qualities are not available, and no considerably larger clone is one nucleotide away.

The CDR3 regions of human TCRbeta chains were analyzed by immunosequencing. Per the authors' processing: Repertoire TCRs were checked for matches against a reference library of SARS-CoV-2-specific TCRs that had been generated using the MIRA antigen-specificity platform. Breadth was defined as the fraction of unique TCRs that were SARS-CoV-2-associated, and depth was defined as the fraction of total T cells that were SARS-CoV-2-associated. Using the MIRA data, every spike-specific TCR was mapped to the spike region that the TCR reacted to and assigned to either a CD4 or a CD8 class. Log10-transformed breadth and depth values were compared by one-way ANOVA with Sidak's multiple comparisons tests. TCRdb mirrors the immuneACCESS table, restricted to in-frame sequences. Some clones are absent from its copies; in checked studies, under half trace to an unresolved V gene, and the reason for the others is unknown. V and J calls and clone size come straight from that table; D and trimming were deduced from the DNA. The sample contains 65,000 to 70,000 clones, about four fifths of them found a single time. Clones ranked in the top ten supply under 8.5% of the sample.

The research as a whole found: Spike-specific TCR breadth and depth rose significantly after two AZD1222 doses compared with day 0 and with MenACWY recipients. Epitopes outside the regions mutated in the B.1.351 and B.1.1.7 variants were reportedly recognized by nearly half of the unique spike-specific TCRs. Participants were mostly white British, with more females than males. The authors suggested clonal diversity may have been underestimated. The 56-69-year group was small, and its depth increase did not reach significance, likely because of low power. Because no day 14 peak-response samples were available, the repertoires could be characterized only after the peak T cell response. Conclusions about previously exposed vaccinees are limited because only 6 or 7 AZD1222 recipients were SARS-CoV-2 seropositive at baseline. The vaccine-associated CD4 TCRs covered the entire spike protein, and the dominant responses fell in regions 160-218 and 743-854.

Trimming leaves V shorter by 3 bases and J shorter by 2 bases, with the junction holding 6 bases beyond the gene matches. Taken from the germline V gene, the CDR1 and CDR2 loops are SGDLS and YYNGEE. The CDR3 runs 15 residues from the cysteine to the phenylalanine. The only DNA kept is the CDR3, 45 bases in frame from the first base. This clonotype was sampled from an adult who received the AZD1222 COVID-19 vaccine. Sequencing used peripheral blood, obtained 28 days after the second AZD1222 dose. The V gene is TRBV9 and the J gene is TRBJ1-2; 8 bases in the junction line up with TRBD1. The sequenced DNA is TGTGCCAGCAGCGCCCGGGACAGGCAGAACTATGGCTACACCTTC. Its amino acids are CASSARDRQNYGYTF.